The 21 T cell receptor beta chains presented below share a single source sample, sequenced in a study of OX40 agonist ivuxolimab in advanced cancers. Produced via immunoSEQ multiplex PCR; TCRdb's table is partial and in-frame only. This sample has tens of thousands of clones; around 80% occur once, and the top ten carry 1.5% to 2%. The sample was CD4+ or CD8+ T cells sorted from blood, taken in a trial of the OX40 agonist ivuxolimab. The receptors were gathered from an adult with an advanced solid tumor such as melanoma, head and neck, liver or kidney cancer.

This clone was seen just once. This sequence joins TRBV7-6 and TRBJ2-3; tentatively, D is TRBD1 (6 bases). The V gene's germline CDR1 is SGHVS and CDR2 FNYEAQ. The CDR3 is 15 amino acids. Trimming stripped 5 bases from V and 0 bases from J, with 12 bases between. Written as DNA, the CDR3 is TGTGCCAGCAGCGGTCGGACAGCTAGCACAGATACGCAGTATTTT. Residues: CASSGRTASTDTQYF.

The chain has TRBV28 and TRBJ1-2; D is perhaps TRBD1 (6 bases). The CDR3 spans 14 residues. Germline V lookup: CDR1 MDHEN, CDR2 SYDVKM. V was shortened by 6 bases and J by 2 bases, with 13 bases between the two germline ends. CDR3 sequence reads: CASRTGQRNYGYTF. CDR3 DNA: TGTGCCAGCAGAACTGGACAGAGAAACTATGGCTACACCTTC.

This rearrangement joins TRBV7-2 to TRBJ1-2; D is possibly TRBD1 (5 bases). Trimming stripped 5 bases from V and 8 bases from J, with 21 bases between. The V gene's germline CDR1 is SGHTA and CDR2 FQGNSA. CDR3 length: 15 residues. The CDR3 region is CASSRDRPVPGGYTF. As DNA, the CDR3 is TGTGCCAGCAGCCGGGACCGTCCCGTCCCGGGGGGCTACACCTTC.

The chain links TRBV7-9 to TRBJ2-6; D gene ambiguous. CDR1 SEHNR and CDR2 FQNEAQ come from the germline V gene (reference sequence). This CDR3 has 13 residues. Trimming stripped 5 bases from V and 6 bases from J, with 8 bases between. The CDR3 region has the DNA TGTGCCAGCAGCCAAGTTGAGGCCAACGTCCTGACTTTC. Protein sequence: CASSQVEANVLTF. Filled out from reference TRBV7-9 and TRBJ2-6, the complete variable domain reads DTGVSQNPRHKITKRGQNVTFRCDPISEHNRLYWYRQTLGQGPEFLTYFQNEAQLEKSRLLSDRFSAERPKGSFSTLEIQRTEQGDSAMYLCASSQVEANVLTFGAGSRLTVL.

The genes are TRBV5-1 and TRBJ2-3; D gene unclear. Germline values: CDR1 SGHRS, CDR2 YFSETQ. The V end lost 5 bases, the J end lost 0 bases, and 13 bases lay between the germline ends. This CDR3 has 15 amino acids. The CDR3 coding sequence is TGCGCCAGCAGTACACAGTTGCATAGCACAGATACGCAGTATTTT. Translated, it gives CASSTQLHSTDTQYF.

V and J are TRBV27 and TRBJ2-3; 16 bases are a match to TRBD2. The CDR3 length is 21 residues. CDR1 is MNHEY and CDR2 is SMNVEV in the germline V gene (reference sequence). Trimming removed 0 bases from V and 2 bases from J; junction bases left unmatched: 11. CDR3 protein: CASSLSGTSGGAYSFTDTQYF. DNA of the CDR3: TGTGCCAGCAGTTTATCCGGGACTAGCGGGGGGGCCTACTCATTCACAGATACGCAGTATTTT.

The V gene is TRBV14, the J gene TRBJ2-3; D may be TRBD1 or TRBD2 (5 bases each). The CDR3 spans 13 residues. Trimming took off 4 bases at V and 6 bases at J, with 11 bases between the two ends. CDR1 is SGHDN, CDR2 FVKESK, per germline. CDR3 sequence reads: CASSPTGADTQYF. The CDR3 DNA follows: TGTGCCAGCAGCCCTACCGGGGCGGATACGCAGTATTTT.

This chain links TRBV14 with TRBJ2-7; D remains ambiguous. Trimming pared 4 bases from V and 9 bases from J, leaving 13 bases between. The germline CDR1 and CDR2 sequences are SGHDN and FVKESK. The CDR3 consists of 12 residues. In DNA, the CDR3 is TGTGCCAGCAGCCTCGGGCCATCAGTGCAGTACTTC. It specifies CASSLGPSVQYF.

The gene calls are TRBV28 and TRBJ2-7, with 10 bases that match TRBD2. This CDR3 spans 15 amino acids. V lost 5 bases to trimming and J lost 5 bases; unmatched junction nucleotides: 9. Germline assignment: CDR1 MDHEN and CDR2 SYDVKM. This chain's CDR3 is CASSPAGLAGDEQYF. In DNA, the CDR3 is TGTGCCAGCAGTCCCGCGGGGCTAGCGGGGGACGAGCAGTACTTC.

The chain carries TRBV27 and TRBJ2-4; D call uncertain. The CDR3 sequence is 14 residues long. Germline V gene sequence: CDR1 MNHEY, CDR2 SMNVEV (reference sequence). With 7 bases removed from V and 4 bases from J, the gap between germline ends came to 14 bases. The CDR3 loop is CASNLDRHKNIQYF. Here the CDR3 DNA reads TGTGCCAGCAACCTTGATAGACATAAAAACATTCAGTACTTC.

The rearrangement joins TRBV6-1 to TRBJ1-1; D is unresolved. Germline CDR1 MNHNS, CDR2 SASEGT. CDR3 length equals 13 residues. V lost 7 bases and J 6 bases, leaving 15 bases between the germline ends. CDR3 DNA sequence: TGTGCCAGCATGTGGTATCGTGACGCTGAAGCTTTCTTT. Translating it yields CASMWYRDAEAFF.

The count of this clone is one. The rearrangement uses TRBV5-1 and TRBJ2-2; D is unresolved. The CDR3 runs to 15 residues. V was shortened by 2 bases and J by 4 bases, with 12 bases between the two germline ends. In germline, CDR1 is SGHRS, CDR2 YFSETQ. CDR3 region: CASSLEGLSTGELFF. CDR3 DNA: TGCGCCAGCAGCTTAGAAGGATTGAGCACCGGGGAGCTGTTTTTT.

The chain uses TRBV7-2 and TRBJ2-1; the D gene could be TRBD1 or TRBD2 (7 bases each). Trimming removed 4 bases at V and 8 bases at J, with 18 bases between. The CDR3 length is 15 residues. Germline CDR1 and CDR2: SGHTA and FQGNSA. Written as DNA, the CDR3 is TGTGCCAGCAGCTCCCTTGGCCAGGGGGGGGATGAGCAGTTCTTC. Amino acids: CASSSLGQGGDEQFF.

Remarks on this clone: A junction boundary mismatches the germline segment, possibly from a read error. This specimen includes other DNA sequences encoding the same CDR3. The gene calls are TRBV9 and TRBJ1-6; D may be TRBD1 (5 bases). This CDR3 is 16 amino acids long. Germline CDR1 and CDR2: SGDLS and YYNGEE. In nucleotides, the CDR3 is TGTGCCAGCAGCGTAGGACTCGGGGGTCCCAATTCACCCCTTCACTTT. Translating gives CASSVGLGGPNSPLHF.

The chain is built from TRBV5-4 and TRBJ1-5; D possibly corresponds to TRBD1 (6 bases). Trimming shortened V by 2 bases and J by 2 bases, and 11 bases separated the two germline ends. Germline values: CDR1 SGHNT, CDR2 YYREEE (reference sequence). CDR3 length equals 15 residues. The CDR3 DNA sequence: TGTGCCAGCAGCTTCGGGGGGCAGGGCAATCAGCCCCAGCATTTT. This sequence encodes CASSFGGQGNQPQHF.

The chain carries TRBV2 and TRBJ2-5; unclear D gene. The CDR3 has 12 amino acids. Trimming took 7 bases from V and 6 from J, leaving 12 bases between them. Germline loops: CDR1 SNHLY, CDR2 FYNNEI. The CDR3 region has the DNA TGTGCCAGCACCCCGGCCAAACAGACCCAGTACTTC. Translation: CASTPAKQTQYF.

J is TRBJ2-3 and V is TRBV19; D is ambiguous. The CDR3 is 13 amino acids. Trimming pared 4 bases from V and 1 base from J, leaving 6 bases between. Germline V gene data show CDR1 as LNHDA and CDR2 as SQIVND (reference sequence). This CDR3 reads CASSTVGTDTQYF. CDR3 DNA sequence: TGTGCCAGTAGTACTGTTGGCACAGATACGCAGTATTTT.

V gene TRBV11-2 combines with J gene TRBJ2-7; weak D call: TRBD1 (6 bases). CDR3 length: 13 residues. Per germline, CDR1 SGHAT and CDR2 FQNNGV. Trimming took off 3 bases at V and 7 bases at J, with 13 bases between the two ends. The CDR3 reads CASSFTGTAEQYF. The CDR3 nucleotides read TGTGCCAGCAGCTTCACAGGGACCGCGGAGCAGTACTTC.

Only one count was recorded for this clone. The chain recombines TRBV7-6 with TRBJ2-1; 7 nucleotides line up with TRBD2. The CDR3 has 17 residues. Germline-derived CDR1 and CDR2 are SGHVS and FNYEAQ. Trimming took 2 bases from V and 2 from J; bases not matched to a gene: 9. The CDR3 loop is CASSLSGGGVTYNEQFF. The CDR3 nucleotides are TGTGCCAGCAGCTTATCGGGCGGGGGAGTTACCTACAATGAGCAGTTCTTC.

The chain employs TRBV10-3 and TRBJ2-7; 10 bases fit TRBD1. The CDR3 length is 16 residues. Germline values: CDR1 ENHRY, CDR2 SYGVKD. Trimming cost V 2 bases and J 3 bases; bases outside gene matches: 7. The CDR3 DNA follows: TGTGCCATCAGTGAGGGTGGGGACAGGGGAAACTACGAGCAGTACTTC. It translates to CAISEGGDRGNYEQYF.

V usage is TRBV5-1 and J usage is TRBJ1-1; possible D gene TRBD1, 6 bases. The CDR3 has 17 amino acids. V was clipped by 2 bases and J by 3 bases, with 20 bases between them. From germline, CDR1 is SGHRS and CDR2 YFSETQ. This CDR3 is CASSFASGGILDTEAFF. The CDR3 DNA follows: TGCGCCAGCAGCTTCGCTAGTGGGGGCATTCTCGACACTGAAGCTTTCTTT.